This T cell receptor beta chain came from a study of regulatory T cells in long-lasting Graves disease. CDR1 and CDR2 from the germline V gene are SNHLY and FYNNEI. The CDR3 has 14 amino acids. V was clipped by 4 bases and J by 6 bases, with 16 bases between them. Indicated time point: newly diagnosed GD, antithyroid drugs for less than 3 months. PBMC RNA served as the TCR library source. Study-wide results and caveats: Investigators studied peripheral blood only, not thyroid tissue. Persistent Graves' disease cases displayed lower TCR diversity than newly diagnosed ones.

For TCR beta, libraries came from iRepertoire HTBI primers and Arm-PCR of CDR3 regions. MiXCR, run by TCRdb on the multiplex PCR reads, gives a single entry per CDR3 protein. The table has 300,000 to 400,000 distinct CDR3 sequences, over 15% seen once. On this clonotype itself: Antigen specificity is unknown.

These data are also associated with another study on T cells in Graves' hyperthyroidism and ophthalmopathy. That work adds: Hyperthyroidism patients were newly diagnosed, had disease duration under 2 months, and were aged 18 to 65 years.

The receptor comes from a man aged 40-49 years with Graves disease. The source was peripheral blood mononuclear cells (PBMCs), collected at new diagnosis, from a patient treated with antithyroid drugs. The chain combines TRBV2 with TRBJ2-7; D gene unclear. The CDR3 protein is CASSGRYFPSEQYF. CDR3 DNA sequence: TGTGCCAGCAGTGGAAGATACTTCCCCTCCGAGCAGTACTTC.